The entry below describes one T cell receptor (beta chain). Its antigen is undetermined. These data originate in a study of T cells expressing NK-cell markers. Study background: Sorted CD3+CD56+NKG2C+, CD3+CD56+NKG2C- and CD3+CD56-NKG2C+ T cells provided the TCR beta repertoires. There were seven HCMV-seropositive donors and one seronegative donor among the eight sequenced. Findings and limits, study-wide: In several donors, these clonotypes also led the CD3+CD56-NKG2C+ fraction.

The germline gives CDR1 SGDLS, CDR2 YYNGEE. This CDR3 comprises 12 residues. UMI-tagged 5'RACE template switching yielded the TCR beta cDNA. TCRdb re-called the 5' RACE reads and gives one entry per CDR3 protein, without DNA. The specimen's table records fewer than 300,000 distinct CDR3 sequences. The receptor was isolated from a woman aged 18-70 years in good health. The V call is TRBV9, the J call TRBJ2-5. Material: blood T cells: a sorted CD56 or NKG2C T cell subset, CD4+ or CD8+ T cells, or bulk PBMC T cells (not recorded which). The CDR3 reads CASRRGTRAQYF.